This passage covers 17 T cell receptor beta chains from one sample sequenced in a study of molecular identifiers for immune sequencing clone quantification. TCRdb re-called the PCR reads through MiXCR, storing one row per CDR3 protein. The sample contains about 510,000 distinct CDR3 sequences, roughly 26% of which appear only once. The sample consisted of naive CD8+ T cells from blood, with Jurkat cell RNA spiked in. Subset denoted: FACS-sorted CD8+CD4-CCR7+CD45RA+ naive T cells. Every receptor here comes from a human donor in good health. Some libraries in this study had Jurkat cell RNA spiked in.

The sample holds a few counts of this clonotype. This chain connects TRBV6-5 to TRBJ2-3; 14 nucleotides match TRBD2. Germline loops: CDR1 MNHEY, CDR2 SVGAGI. After removal of 5 bases from V and 6 bases from J, the junction contained 10 bases not matched to a gene. This CDR3 region has 17 residues. The chain's CDR3 is CASSLAGLAGEPDTQYF. The CDR3 DNA reads TGTGCCAGCAGTCTCGCGGGACTAGCGGGGGAGCCGGATACGCAGTATTTT.

This clonotype was recorded many times. The rearrangement joins TRBV5-1 to TRBJ2-7; 7 bases are a match to TRBD2. The germline CDR1 and CDR2 sequences are SGHRS and YFSETQ. The CDR3 has 15 residues. After removal of 3 bases from V and 4 bases from J, the junction contained 10 bases not matched to a gene. Here the CDR3 DNA reads TGCGCCAGCAGCTGGGGTCCGGGAGCGGGGTACGAGCAGTACTTC. Translation gives CASSWGPGAGYEQYF. The complete variable domain, with remaining parts taken from reference TRBV5-1 and TRBJ2-7, reads KAGVTQTPRYLIKTRGQQVTLSCSPISGHRSVSWYQQTPGQGLQFLFEYFSETQRNKGNFPGRFSGRQFSNSRSEMNVSTLELGDSALYLCASSWGPGAGYEQYFGPGTRLTVT.

The rearrangement links TRBV30 to TRBJ1-2; 8 bases align to TRBD1. This CDR3 is built from 13 residues. Germline CDR1 GTSNPN, CDR2 SVGIG (reference sequence). The junction had 3 bases not matched to a gene; V was cut back by 3 bases and J by 3 bases. The CDR3 DNA sequence: TGTGCCTGGAGGGTGGGACAGGACTATGGCTACACCTTC. It codes for CAWRVGQDYGYTF.

The rearrangement joins TRBV12-3 or TRBV12-4 to TRBJ2-3; no definite D call. The V end lost 4 bases, the J end lost 6 bases, and 5 bases lay between the germline ends. This CDR3 has 11 residues. CDR3 sequence: CASSYEDTQYF. DNA for the CDR3: TGTGCCAGCAGTTACGAGGATACGCAGTATTTT.

This clonotype came up once. Sequence at one end of the junction differs from germline and may be a read error. The gene calls are TRBV6-6 and TRBJ2-3; TRBD1 matches at 9 bases. This CDR3 has 15 residues. Germline loops: CDR1 MNHNY, CDR2 SVGAGI (reference sequence). The CDR3, as DNA: TGTGCCAGCAGTCCGCGGACAGGGGTGACGGATACGCAGTCTTTT. This gives the protein CASSPRTGVTDTQSF.

This clonotype has more than one count but fewer than ten. The chain has TRBV7-3 and TRBJ2-1; D perhaps matches TRBD1 (6 bases). CDR1 and CDR2 from the germline V gene are SGHTA and FQGTGA. The CDR3 contains 13 residues. V was pared by 5 bases and J by 8 bases, with 13 bases between. CDR3 protein: CASSHTGSDEQFF. For the CDR3, the DNA is TGTGCCAGCAGCCACACAGGGTCCGATGAGCAGTTCTTC.

The chain couples TRBV6-1 to TRBJ2-1; 12 positions agree with TRBD2. The germline V gene has CDR1 MNHNS and CDR2 SASEGT. V trimming: 7 bases; J trimming: 5 bases; junction bases outside the gene matches: 6. The CDR3 covers 15 residues. CDR3 loop: CASTGTSGYHNEQFF. The CDR3 nucleotides are TGTGCCAGCACGGGGACTAGCGGGTACCACAATGAGCAGTTCTTC.

This chain links TRBV5-6 with TRBJ2-5; 9 bases map to TRBD1. The germline gives CDR1 SGHDT, CDR2 YYEEEE. This CDR3 has 16 amino acids. The J segment lost 4 bases and the V segment lost 4 bases, leaving 11 bases of the junction unmatched. In nucleotides, the CDR3 is TGTGCCAGCAGCCACGACGGACAGGGGCTAGGAGAGACCCAGTACTTC. It specifies CASSHDGQGLGETQYF.

Concerning this clonotype: A much larger clone is a single base away; this may be a read error. This chain connects TRBV28 to TRBJ2-7; no clear D gene. The V and J ends lost 6 bases and 4 bases respectively, with 19 bases between them. Germline V gene data show CDR1 as MDHEN and CDR2 as SYDVKM. The CDR3 spans 15 residues. CDR3 residues: CASSPGQWAEYEQYF. CDR3 DNA: TGTGCCAGCAGCCCCGGGCAGTGGGCGGAGTACGAGCAGTACTTC.

This clonotype has a handful of counts. This sequence joins TRBV6-6 and TRBJ1-6; a possible D gene is TRBD1 (5 bases). Trimming left V 6 bases short and J 11 bases short, with 17 bases between. Germline values: CDR1 MNHNY, CDR2 SVGAGI (reference sequence). CDR3 size: 14 residues. CDR3 amino acids: CASSNPGGVTPLHF. DNA for the CDR3: TGTGCCAGCAGCAACCCCGGGGGAGTGACACCCCTCCACTTT.

This clonotype appeared a single time. This sequence joins TRBV6-5 and TRBJ1-1; tentative D call: TRBD1 (5 bases). This CDR3 has 14 residues. Germline assignment: CDR1 MNHEY and CDR2 SVGAGI. The V gene lost 0 bases and the J gene lost 4 bases, with 9 bases spanning the gap. CDR3 residues: CASSYSEGSTEAFF. CDR3 DNA: TGTGCCAGCAGTTACTCGGAGGGGAGCACTGAAGCTTTCTTT.

At least ten counts were recorded for this clonotype. The chain recombines TRBV19 with TRBJ2-4; maybe TRBD1 (6 bases). Trimming took 7 bases from V and 6 from J, leaving 16 bases between them. From germline, CDR1 is LNHDA and CDR2 SQIVND (reference sequence). The CDR3 totals 14 residues. The DNA for the CDR3 is TGTGCCAGTAAGGAGGTTGCCAGGGGAAACATTCAGTACTTC. It is translated as CASKEVARGNIQYF.

In this sample, this clonotype turned up many times. The rearrangement joins TRBV13 to TRBJ2-4, with TRBD2 as a possible D gene (5 bases). Trimming took off 5 bases at V and 2 bases at J, with 13 bases between the two ends. The germline V gene has CDR1 PRHDT and CDR2 FYEKMQ (reference sequence). CDR3 length equals 15 residues. The CDR3 DNA reads as TGTGCCAGCAGCCACGGAGGCGCCTCCAAAAACATTCAGTACTTC. This translates into CASSHGGASKNIQYF.

This clonotype has just a few counts. This chain joins TRBV5-4 and TRBJ2-7, with 8 positions matching TRBD1. From germline, CDR1 is SGHNT and CDR2 YYREEE (reference sequence). After removal of 3 bases from V and 6 bases from J, the junction contained 5 bases not matched to a gene. The CDR3 runs 13 residues. Here the CDR3 DNA reads TGTGCCAGCAGCTGGACTACAGGGGGCGAGCAGTACTTC. It specifies CASSWTTGGEQYF.

Concerning this clonotype: Given a much more abundant clone one base away, this may be a read error. V is TRBV6-6 and J is TRBJ1-6, with D possibly being TRBD1 (5 bases). Germline CDR1 and CDR2: MNHNY and SVGAGI (reference sequence). This CDR3 has 15 residues. CDR3 amino acids: CASSYSSQGRSPLRF. The CDR3 coding sequence is TGTGCCAGCAGTTACTCTTCCCAGGGACGTTCACCCCTCCGCTTT.

On this clonotype itself: Being one base from a much bigger clone, this may be a read error. The conserved closing phenylalanine or tryptophan is absent in this CDR3, likely reflecting a read error. It is unclear where the CDR3 begins or ends on the DNA, so no DNA is shown, and the CDR3 is as TCRdb lists it. This chain joins TRBV3-2 and TRBJ2-7; the table gives TRBD1 as D, unverified against the DNA. TRBV3-2 is classified as a pseudogene. The CDR3 is 8 amino acids long, termini counted. CDR3 region: CASFPTPL.

Worth noting for this clonotype: This may stem from a read error, because a much larger clone lies one nucleotide away. The chain is built from TRBV4-3 and TRBJ1-1; D unresolved. The germline CDR1 and CDR2 sequences are LGHNA and YSLEER. This CDR3 contains 15 residues. CDR3 DNA: TGCGCCAGCTGCCAAGGCCTCTCCATGAACACTGAAGCTTTCTTT. Amino acids: CASCQGLSMNTEAFF.